This T cell receptor beta chain emerged from a study of shared clonotypes between healthy human individuals. An even split of each subset's genomic DNA across several immunoSEQ plates was performed. TCRdb keeps only in-frame clones here, not all; method: immunoSEQ multiplex PCR. The repertoire holds millions of clones, with approximately 94% as singletons. Naive CD8 cells lacked CD45RO and underwent positive selection for CCR7, leaving out terminally differentiated effector memory CD45RA+ cells. J lost 0 bases, V lost 5 bases, and 6 bases had no gene match. The CDR3 extends over 15 amino acids. CDR1 is SGHTA and CDR2 is FQGNSA in the germline V gene.

The J gene is TRBJ1-1, the V gene TRBV7-2; 7 bases align to TRBD1. Sequences were obtained from naive CD8+ T cells sorted from blood. This sequence originates from a man aged 18 to 35 in good health. CDR3 in DNA: TGTGCCAGCAGCACCCCGACAGGGATGAACACTGAAGCTTTCTTT. It translates to CASSTPTGMNTEAFF.